The 10 T cell receptor beta chains below all came from one sample that was sequenced in a study of T cell changes during pregnancy in multiple sclerosis (dated by TCRdb to about 2019). Library creation used the immunoSEQ multiplex PCR assay. Entries here come from immuneACCESS through TCRdb and include only in-frame sequences with V and J called. Some clones fail to appear in such tables; in the studies checked, an unresolved V gene covers under half of the shortfall, and the cause of the remainder is unknown. The sample includes roughly 46,000 clones, with 92% observed a single time. Roughly 2.3% of the sample belongs to the ten largest clones. The starting material was peripheral blood, obtained in the third trimester of pregnancy. All receptors come from a female donor with multiple sclerosis, enrolled in a pregnancy study.

The J gene is TRBJ2-1, the V gene TRBV6-6, with no clear D. CDR3 length equals 13 residues. Germline CDR1 reads MNHNY; CDR2 reads SVGAGI (reference sequence). The V gene lost 6 bases and the J gene lost 4 bases, with 10 bases spanning the gap. The CDR3 sequence: CASSPDGYNEQFF. The DNA for the CDR3 is TGTGCCAGCAGCCCCGACGGGTACAATGAGCAGTTCTTC.

The chain has TRBV27 and TRBJ2-7, with D possibly matching TRBD1 (5 bases). V was shortened by 3 bases and J by 5 bases, with 14 bases between the two germline ends. Germline V gene sequence: CDR1 MNHEY, CDR2 SMNVEV (reference sequence). The CDR3 loop spans 14 amino acids. CDR3 coding DNA: TGTGCCAGCAGTTTGGGTCAGGGTACCCACGAGCAGTACTTC. This sequence encodes CASSLGQGTHEQYF.

V usage is TRBV29-1 and J usage is TRBJ1-2; a weak D match, TRBD1 (5 bases). The CDR3 length is 13 residues. The germline V and J ends were trimmed by 1 base and 6 bases, with 12 bases remaining between them. CDR1 and CDR2 (germline): SQVTM, ANQGSEA. As DNA, the CDR3 is TGCAGCGTTGAAGGGGGCAGGGTGAATGGCTACACCTTC. It translates to CSVEGGRVNGYTF.

The V and J genes are TRBV6-5 and TRBJ1-5; D ambiguous. Germline V gene sequence: CDR1 MNHEY, CDR2 SVGAGI. The CDR3 is 15 amino acids. The V and J ends lost 7 bases and 0 bases respectively, with 13 bases between them. DNA for the CDR3: TGTGCCAGCACCCCCGACATTTATAGCAATCAGCCCCAGCATTTT. It encodes CASTPDIYSNQPQHF.

This chain uses TRBV10-3 with TRBJ1-5; possible D gene TRBD1, 5 bases. Germline CDR1 and CDR2: ENHRY and SYGVKD. This CDR3 contains 14 residues. The germline V and J ends were trimmed by 5 bases and 12 bases, with 20 bases remaining between them. The CDR3 DNA sequence: TGTGCCATCAGTCCCGGCACAGGTCCAACACTCCAGCATTTT. Translation gives CAISPGTGPTLQHF.

J is TRBJ1-3 and V is TRBV7-2, with TRBD1 matching 8 bases. The CDR3 is made up of 16 amino acids. The germline CDR1 and CDR2 sequences are SGHTA and FQGNSA. V lost 5 bases to trimming and J lost 0 bases; unmatched junction nucleotides: 6. In DNA, the CDR3 is TGTGCCAGCAGCCTCTGGACAGGGAGCTCTGGAAACACCATATATTTT. Encoded protein: CASSLWTGSSGNTIYF.

The CDR3 spells CARSLRSSGSYEQYF. The CDR3 coding sequence is TGTGCCAGAAGCTTACGATCTAGCGGGAGCTACGAGCAGTACTTC. The J gene is TRBJ2-7, the V gene TRBV7-5; the table's D call, TRBD2, has no DNA check behind it. TRBV7-5 is described as a pseudogene. CDR3 length: 15 amino acids.

The CDR3, as DNA: TGTGCCAGTAGTATAGGGGGACAGGGATCCGAAAAACTGTTTTTT. It encodes CASSIGGQGSEKLFF. The V call is TRBV19, the J call TRBJ1-4; 9 nucleotides agree with TRBD1. The CDR3 has 15 amino acids. The trim removed 1 base at V and 8 bases at J, leaving 5 bases unmatched. In germline, CDR1 is LNHDA, CDR2 SQIVND (reference sequence).

The chain combines TRBV27 with TRBJ1-4; 9 bases match TRBD1. V trimming: 4 bases; J trimming: 8 bases; junction bases outside the gene matches: 11. Germline CDR1 is MNHEY and CDR2 is SMNVEV (reference sequence). The CDR3 totals 16 residues. The CDR3 DNA is TGTGCCAGCAGTTCCCAATTTAACAGGGGGCTAGAAAAACTGTTTTTT. It codes for CASSSQFNRGLEKLFF.

The V call is TRBV5-1, the J call TRBJ2-7; TRBD1 agrees at 9 bases. The CDR3 contains 14 residues. The germline V gene encodes CDR1 SGHRS and CDR2 YFSETQ. Trimming at V came to 0 bases and at J to 3 bases, leaving 1 base not matched to a gene. CDR3 in amino acids: CASSLVGQGYEQYF. CDR3 sequence (DNA): TGCGCCAGCAGCTTGGTGGGACAGGGCTACGAGCAGTACTTC.